The entry that follows covers one T cell receptor (beta chain) sequence. The sample comes from a study of blood T cell repertoires in COVID-19. Study overall: From T cells, B-cell-depleted T cells, or PBMCs came the material, which was cDNA or gDNA.

V lost 0 bases and J lost 9, with 14 bases in between. The CDR3 has 14 residues. Germline CDR1 is GTSNPN and CDR2 is SVGIG (reference sequence). Original processing methods: Reference gene primer amplification in the assay estimated nucleated cell counts. Sequenced by immunoSEQ multiplex PCR; TCRdb stores in-frame clones only, minus some. The V and J calls and clone size were taken over from that table, and D and trimming were inferred from the DNA. The sample records more than 100,000 clones, about 89% being singletons. This chain links TRBV30 with TRBJ1-4, with TRBD1 as a possible D gene (5 bases). The sample taken for sequencing was peripheral blood. The sequence was collected from a man aged 50 to 59 with active COVID-19. DNA of the CDR3: TGTGCCTGGAGTGTTCGGGGCCGCGGGAAAAAACTGTTTTTT. Translated: CAWSVRGRGKKLFF. Looking up the rest from reference TRBV30 and TRBJ1-4 gives the full variable domain: SQTIHQWPATLVQPVGSPLSLECTVEGTSNPNLYWYRQAAGRGLQLLFYSVGIGQISSEVPQNLSASRPQDRQFILSSKKLLLSDSGFYLCAWSVRGRGKKLFFGSGTQLSVL.